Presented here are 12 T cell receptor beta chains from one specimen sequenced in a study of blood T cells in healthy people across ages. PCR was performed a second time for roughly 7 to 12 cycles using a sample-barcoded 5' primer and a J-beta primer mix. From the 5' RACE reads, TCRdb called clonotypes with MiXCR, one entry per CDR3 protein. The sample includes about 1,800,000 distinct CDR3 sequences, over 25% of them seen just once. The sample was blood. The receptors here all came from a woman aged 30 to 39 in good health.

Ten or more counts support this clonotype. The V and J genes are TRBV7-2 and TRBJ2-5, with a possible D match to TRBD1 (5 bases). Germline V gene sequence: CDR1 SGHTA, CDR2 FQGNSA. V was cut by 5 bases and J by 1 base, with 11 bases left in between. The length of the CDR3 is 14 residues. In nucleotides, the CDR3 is TGTGCCAGCAGCCTACACAGGAGCCAAGAGACCCAGTACTTC. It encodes CASSLHRSQETQYF.

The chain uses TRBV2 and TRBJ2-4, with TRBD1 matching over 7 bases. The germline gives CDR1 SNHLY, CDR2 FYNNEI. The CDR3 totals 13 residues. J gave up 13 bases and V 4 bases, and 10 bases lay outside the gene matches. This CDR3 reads CASSGDRYNEQYF. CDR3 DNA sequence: TGTGCCAGCAGTGGGGACAGATACAATGAGCAGTACTTC. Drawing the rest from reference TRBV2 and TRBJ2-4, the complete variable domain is EPEVTQTPSHQVTQMGQEVILRCVPISNHLYFYWYRQILGQKVEFLVSFYNNEISEKSEIFDDQFSVERPDGSNFTLKIRSTKLEDSAMYFCASSGDRYNEQYFGAGTRLSVL.

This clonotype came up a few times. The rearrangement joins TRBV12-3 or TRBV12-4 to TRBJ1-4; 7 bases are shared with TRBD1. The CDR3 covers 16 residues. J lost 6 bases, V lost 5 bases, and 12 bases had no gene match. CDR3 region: CASSQGGNIGDEKLFF. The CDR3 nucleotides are TGTGCCAGCAGTCAGGGGGGAAATATTGGTGATGAAAAACTGTTTTTT.

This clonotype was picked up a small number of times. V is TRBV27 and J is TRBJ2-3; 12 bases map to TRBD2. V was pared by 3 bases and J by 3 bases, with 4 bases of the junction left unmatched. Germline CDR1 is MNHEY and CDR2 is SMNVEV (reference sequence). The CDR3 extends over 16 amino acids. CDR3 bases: TGTGCCAGCAGTTTGACTAGCGGGGGACTAACAGATACGCAGTATTTT. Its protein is CASSLTSGGLTDTQYF.

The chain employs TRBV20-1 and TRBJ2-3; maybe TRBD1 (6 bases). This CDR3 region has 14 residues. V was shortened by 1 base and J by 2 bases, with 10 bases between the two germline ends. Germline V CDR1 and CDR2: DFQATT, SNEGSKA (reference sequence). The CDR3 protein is CSARGRTVTDTQYF. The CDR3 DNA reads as TGCAGTGCTAGAGGCAGGACAGTCACAGATACGCAGTATTTT.

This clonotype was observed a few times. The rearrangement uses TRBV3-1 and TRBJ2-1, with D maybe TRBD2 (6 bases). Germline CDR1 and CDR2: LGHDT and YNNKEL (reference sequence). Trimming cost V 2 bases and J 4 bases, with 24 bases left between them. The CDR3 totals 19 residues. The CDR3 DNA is TGTGCCAGCAGCCAAAGATGGGGAGAGGGAAGGGACTTTTACAATGAGCAGTTCTTC. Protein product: CASSQRWGEGRDFYNEQFF.

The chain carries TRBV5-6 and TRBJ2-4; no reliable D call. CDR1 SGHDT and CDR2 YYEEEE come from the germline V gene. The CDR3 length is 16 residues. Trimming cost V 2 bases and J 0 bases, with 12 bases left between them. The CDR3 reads CASSFRRAIAKNIQYF. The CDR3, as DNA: TGTGCCAGCAGCTTCAGGCGTGCCATAGCCAAAAACATTCAGTACTTC. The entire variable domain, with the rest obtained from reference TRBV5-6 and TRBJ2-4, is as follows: DAGVTQSPTHLIKTRGQQVTLRCSPKSGHDTVSWYQQALGQGPQFIFQYYEEEERQRGNFPDRFSGHQFPNYSSELNVNALLLGDSALYLCASSFRRAIAKNIQYFGAGTRLSVL.

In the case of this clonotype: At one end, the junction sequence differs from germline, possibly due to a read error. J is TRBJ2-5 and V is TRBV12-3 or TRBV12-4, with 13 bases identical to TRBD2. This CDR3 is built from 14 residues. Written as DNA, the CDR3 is TGTACCAGCAGGACTAGCGGGAGACAAGAGACCCAGTACTTC. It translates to CTSRTSGRQETQYF.

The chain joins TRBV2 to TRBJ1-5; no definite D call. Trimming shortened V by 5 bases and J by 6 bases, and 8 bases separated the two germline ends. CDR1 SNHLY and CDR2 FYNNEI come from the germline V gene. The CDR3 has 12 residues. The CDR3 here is CASSPDLQPQHF. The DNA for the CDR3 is TGTGCCAGCAGTCCAGATCTTCAGCCCCAGCATTTT.

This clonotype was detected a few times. DNA of the CDR3: TGCGCCAGCAGCCAAATCCCTGGCGAACAGTACTTC. Residues: CASSQIPGEQYF. The chain couples TRBV4-1 to TRBJ2-5; D remains ambiguous. The V and J ends lost 2 bases and 11 bases respectively, with 12 bases between them. The V gene's germline CDR1 is MGHRA and CDR2 YSYEKL. The CDR3 length is 12 residues.

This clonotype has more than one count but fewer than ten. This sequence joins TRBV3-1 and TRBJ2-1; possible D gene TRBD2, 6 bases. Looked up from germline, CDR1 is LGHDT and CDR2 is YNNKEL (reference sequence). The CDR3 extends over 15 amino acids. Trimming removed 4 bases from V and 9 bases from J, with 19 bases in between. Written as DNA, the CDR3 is TGTGCCAGCAGCCCTCCCGGGGGTCTCCGGATTGAGCAGTTCTTC. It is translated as CASSPPGGLRIEQFF.

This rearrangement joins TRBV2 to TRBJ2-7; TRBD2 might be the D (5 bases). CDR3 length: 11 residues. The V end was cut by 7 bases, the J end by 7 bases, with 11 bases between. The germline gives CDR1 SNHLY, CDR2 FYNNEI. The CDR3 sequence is CASMGSGEQYF. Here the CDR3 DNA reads TGTGCCAGCATGGGGAGTGGGGAGCAGTACTTC.